This T cell receptor beta chain emerged from a study of cytomegalovirus exposure and HLA in healthy donors. Whole-study results and caveats: Most observed TCR sequences were rare, whereas some public TCRs were detected in many donors. The authors enumerated around 150 TCR beta chains as linked to cytomegalovirus.

To note about this clone: Its target is unknown.

Both 60 Vbeta primers and 13 Jbeta primers went into the PCR. The assay was immunoSEQ multiplex PCR, and TCRdb's table has in-frame clones only and misses some. The data hold around 130,000 clones, with approximately 82% observed a single time. This sequence was found in a woman aged 18-29 years in good health and CMV-seropositive. The sequenced sample was PBMCs.

CDR3 loop: CASSLLAGGSGELFF. For the CDR3, the DNA is TGTGCCAGCAGCTTGCTAGCGGGGGGGTCCGGGGAGCTGTTTTTT. The chain has TRBV5-4 and TRBJ2-2; 12 bases map to TRBD2. Trimming took 1 base from V and 6 from J; bases not matched to a gene: 1. The CDR3 is 15 residues long. Germline lookup yields CDR1 SGHNT and CDR2 YYREEE (reference sequence). Looking up the rest from reference TRBV5-4 and TRBJ2-2 gives the full variable domain: ETGVTQSPTHLIKTRGQQVTLRCSSQSGHNTVSWYQQALGQGPQFIFQYYREEENGRGNFPPRFSGLQFPNYSSELNVNALELDDSALYLCASSLLAGGSGELFFGEGSRLTVL.